The 6 T cell receptor beta chains given below trace back to one sample, sequenced in a study of cytomegalovirus exposure and HLA in healthy donors. In the PCR, 60 Vbeta and 13 Jbeta primers were used. This table comes from immunoSEQ multiplex PCR, and its TCRdb copy is limited to in-frame clones, with some not included. The sample includes 110,000 or so clones, around 75% seen only once; the top ten take 2.9%. Sequencing was performed on PBMCs. These receptors originate from a middle-aged woman in good health and CMV-seropositive.

The V gene is TRBV19, the J gene TRBJ2-5, with D possibly being TRBD1 (6 bases). Germline CDR1 and CDR2: LNHDA and SQIVND (reference sequence). The CDR3 consists of 13 residues. V was trimmed by 0 bases and J by 4 bases, leaving 6 bases between them. CDR3 DNA sequence: TGTGCCAGTAGTATAGACAGGGGAGAGACCCAGTACTTC. Its translation: CASSIDRGETQYF.

V and J are TRBV10-1 and TRBJ1-5, with D possibly being TRBD1 (5 bases). The CDR3 sequence is 13 residues long. Trimming left V 0 bases short and J 7 bases short, with 7 bases between. The germline gives CDR1 WNHNN, CDR2 SYGVQD (reference sequence). The CDR3: CASSESRGQPQHF. The CDR3 nucleotides are TGCGCCAGCAGTGAGTCGCGGGGCCAGCCCCAGCATTTT.

This clone was observed a few times. This chain uses TRBV9 with TRBJ2-1; a weak D match, TRBD2 (6 bases). V lost 0 bases and J 10 bases, leaving 14 bases between the germline ends. The germline V gene encodes CDR1 SGDLS and CDR2 YYNGEE. The CDR3 runs 14 residues. This CDR3 reads CASSVVSGDGEQFF. CDR3 DNA: TGTGCCAGCAGCGTAGTCTCGGGAGACGGGGAGCAGTTCTTC.

This chain links TRBV19 with TRBJ1-5; 8 bases are shared with TRBD1. CDR1 is LNHDA and CDR2 is SQIVND in the germline V gene (reference sequence). Unmatched junction bases numbered 7, after V lost 4 bases and J lost 5 bases. This CDR3 spans 15 amino acids. The CDR3 loop reads CASSRDGQGDQPQHF. The CDR3 DNA is TGTGCCAGTAGTAGAGACGGACAGGGCGATCAGCCCCAGCATTTT. The full variable domain, rest sourced from reference TRBV19 and TRBJ1-5, is DGGITQSPKYLFRKEGQNVTLSCEQNLNHDAMYWYRQDPGQGLRLIYYSQIVNDFQKGDIAEGYSVSREKKESFPLTVTSAQKNPTAFYLCASSRDGQGDQPQHFGDGTRLSIL.

This clone was picked up a small number of times. DNA of the CDR3: TGTGCCATCAGTGATTTCGTAGGCACAGATACGCAGTATTTT. This gives the protein CAISDFVGTDTQYF. This chain uses TRBV10-3 with TRBJ2-3; D unclear. This CDR3 region has 14 residues. Per the germline V gene, CDR1 is ENHRY and CDR2 is SYGVKD. The V gene lost 3 bases and the J gene lost 1 base, with 8 bases spanning the gap.

The rearrangement joins TRBV30 to TRBJ2-7; D perhaps matches TRBD1 (6 bases). Trimming removed 2 bases from V and 5 bases from J, with 16 bases in between. Per the germline V gene, CDR1 is GTSNPN and CDR2 is SVGIG (reference sequence). The CDR3 consists of 14 residues. Here the CDR3 reads CAWSWTVPPNEQYF. The CDR3 DNA is TGTGCCTGGAGTTGGACAGTTCCCCCCAACGAGCAGTACTTC.